This T cell receptor (beta chain) originates from a study of T cell changes during pregnancy in multiple sclerosis (dated by TCRdb to the late 2010s). Describing the broader study: The study examined how the T cell repertoire changed over the course of pregnancy in women with multiple sclerosis.

About this clone itself: The specificity of this receptor is unknown. No much larger clone is present one base from it, and per-base qualities are unavailable.

Libraries were built with the immunoSEQ multiplex PCR assay. TCRdb re-hosts the immuneACCESS table, in-frame sequences only. Its copies lack some clones; in the studies checked, an unresolved V gene accounts for under half of them, and the cause for the rest is not known. Counted in this sample were tens of thousands of clones; approximately 92% of them appeared once. Clones ranked in the top ten supply around 1% of the sample. CDR1 and CDR2 are drawn from the germline V gene (reference sequence): SGHAT, FQDESV. From its cysteine to its phenylalanine, the CDR3 spans 14 amino acids. The entry retains the CDR3 DNA only, 42 bases that are in frame from base 1. V has 1 base trimmed and J has 5 bases trimmed; junction bases matching no gene number 3.

Material: peripheral blood, obtained after pregnancy. The chain couples TRBV11-1 to TRBJ2-3; 7 bases in between match TRBD1. The TCR was taken from a female donor with multiple sclerosis, enrolled in a pregnancy study. The sequenced DNA is TGTGCCAGCAGCTTAGGACAGGGACGAGATACGCAGTATTTT. Its protein reads: CASSLGQGRDTQYF. Reference TRBV11-1 and TRBJ2-3 proteins supply the regions before and after the CDR3; the full variable domain is: EAEVAQSPRYKITEKSQAVAFWCDPISGHATLYWYRQILGQGPELLVQFQDESVVDDSQLPKDRFSAERLKGVDSTLKIQPAELGDSAMYLCASSLGQGRDTQYFGPGTRLTVL.